These 13 T cell receptor beta chains were sequenced from one sample in a study of shared clonotypes between healthy human individuals. Generated by immunoSEQ multiplex PCR, the TCRdb table keeps only in-frame clones and is missing some. The sample lists 2 million to 2.5 million clones; around 93% were seen once. Sequencing was done on a sample of naive CD4+ T cells from PBMCs. Subset specified: CD45RA+ positively selected. These receptors all come from a man aged 18 to 30 in good health. Some clones in this sample may be carry-over from other donors' samples.

V and J are TRBV29-1 and TRBJ2-3, with 16 bases matching TRBD2. The CDR3 consists of 18 residues. After removal of 5 bases from V and 1 base from J, the junction contained 9 bases not matched to a gene. Looked up from germline, CDR1 is SQVTM and CDR2 is ANQGSEA. CDR3 sequence: CSVRTGTSGRGGTDTQYF. The CDR3 bases are TGCAGCGTTCGTACTGGGACTAGCGGGAGGGGGGGCACAGATACGCAGTATTTT.

In its sample, this clone was seen once. This chain joins TRBV28 and TRBJ2-1, with 8 nucleotides matching TRBD2. The V segment lost 2 bases and the J segment 5 bases; nucleotides outside the gene matches: 2. The CDR3 has 14 amino acids. Germline V gene lookup returns CDR1 MDHEN and CDR2 SYDVKM. CDR3 in DNA: TGTGCCAGCAGTTTACGGGGGGGGAACAATGAGCAGTTCTTC. Translating gives CASSLRGGNNEQFF. Combining the CDR3 with reference TRBV28 and TRBJ2-1 gives the whole variable domain DVKVTQSSRYLVKRTGEKVFLECVQDMDHENMFWYRQDPGLGLRLIYFSYDVKMKEKGDIPEGYSVSREKKERFSLILESASTNQTSMYLCASSLRGGNNEQFFGPGTRLTVL.

The V gene is TRBV15, the J gene TRBJ2-3; D unclear. V lost 4 bases, J lost 0 bases, and 8 bases lay in between. The CDR3 covers 14 residues. Germline V CDR1 and CDR2: LNHNV, YYDKDF (reference sequence). DNA for the CDR3: TGTGCCACCAGCACCGGGCGAAGCACAGATACGCAGTATTTT. It encodes CATSTGRSTDTQYF. Full variable domain (outside the CDR3, taken from reference TRBV15 and TRBJ2-3): DAMVIQNPRYQVTQFGKPVTLSCSQTLNHNVMYWYQQKSSQAPKLLFHYYDKDFNNEADTPDNFQSRRPNTSFCFLDIRSPGLGDTAMYLCATSTGRSTDTQYFGPGTRLTVL.

The CDR3 spells CASSRQYYNTENTEAFF. The CDR3 DNA reads TGTGCCAGCAGCCGGCAGTATTATAACACGGAGAACACTGAAGCTTTCTTT. This chain joins TRBV7-2 and TRBJ1-1; D unresolved. V was clipped by 5 bases and J by 1 base, with 20 bases between them. The CDR3 is 17 amino acids. Germline lookup yields CDR1 SGHTA and CDR2 FQGNSA.

DNA of the CDR3: TGTGCCAGCACTAGGACCGGACAGACGAACACTGAAGCTTTCTTT. As protein: CASTRTGQTNTEAFF. This chain connects TRBV6-1 to TRBJ1-1; D might be TRBD1 (6 bases). Germline V gives CDR1 MNHNS, CDR2 SASEGT. The V end lost 7 bases, the J end lost 1 base, and 16 bases lay between the germline ends. The CDR3 length is 15 residues.

A single count supports this clone. This CDR3 is CASSFGGVRSTEAFF. CDR3 in DNA: TGTGCCAGCAGTTTTGGGGGCGTCCGTAGCACTGAAGCTTTCTTT. The chain is built from TRBV28 and TRBJ1-1, with a possible D match to TRBD1 (6 bases). V lost 3 bases and J lost 4, with 15 bases in between. There are 15 residues in the CDR3. Germline V gene lookup returns CDR1 MDHEN and CDR2 SYDVKM.

The chain combines TRBV7-9 with TRBJ1-4; D not certain. Germline CDR1 reads SEHNR; CDR2 reads FQNEAQ (reference sequence). This CDR3 is 14 amino acids long. The V and J ends lost 0 bases and 11 bases respectively, with 13 bases between them. In DNA, the CDR3 is TGTGCCAGCAGCTTAGCCCACAGTACCCCCAAACTGTTTTTT. Amino acid sequence: CASSLAHSTPKLFF.

This chain links TRBV6-1 with TRBJ1-2; 8 nucleotides agree with TRBD1. This CDR3 comprises 17 residues. V was clipped by 2 bases and J by 0 bases; unmatched bases: 8. CDR1 MNHNS and CDR2 SASEGT come from the germline V gene. The CDR3 DNA reads TGTGCCAGCAGTGAATTGAATTGGGACAGGACTAACTATGGCTACACCTTC. Its translation is CASSELNWDRTNYGYTF.

V gene TRBV6-5 combines with J gene TRBJ1-1; D gene unclear. Trimming pared 5 bases from V and 4 bases from J, leaving 14 bases between. CDR1 MNHEY and CDR2 SVGAGI come from the germline V gene. This CDR3 contains 14 residues. The CDR3 nucleotides are TGTGCCAGCAGTCCAGGACCGGCGGGCACTGAAGCTTTCTTT. Residues: CASSPGPAGTEAFF.

The chain couples TRBV29-1 to TRBJ1-2; 7 nucleotides align to TRBD1. V gave up 3 bases and J gave up 6 bases; unmatched junction bases: 7. There are 13 residues in the CDR3. Germline-derived CDR1 and CDR2 are SQVTM and ANQGSEA. Here the CDR3 reads CSVDKTTGNGYTF. The DNA of the CDR3 is TGCAGCGTTGACAAGACGACAGGGAATGGCTACACCTTC.

The chain recombines TRBV27 with TRBJ2-5; 9 nucleotides line up with TRBD1. The end of the DNA fits TRBJ2-7 better, so the J call may be wrong. The CDR3 spans 15 residues. In germline, CDR1 is MNHEY, CDR2 SMNVEV (reference sequence). The CDR3 region is CASSSTGQGRYEQYF. The CDR3 nucleotides read TGTGCCAGCAGCTCCACGGGACAGGGACGGTACGAGCAGTACTTC.

This chain links TRBV2 with TRBJ2-2; TRBD1 agrees at 12 bases. Germline CDR1 is SNHLY and CDR2 is FYNNEI. The CDR3 length is 15 residues. Trimming cost V 6 bases and J 7 bases; bases outside gene matches: 6. The CDR3, as DNA: TGTGCCAGCAGCAGGGACAGGGGGCGGGTCGGGGAGCTGTTTTTT. Translating it yields CASSRDRGRVGELFF.

The chain carries TRBV21-1 and TRBJ1-1; TRBD1 is the table's D call and was not checked against the DNA. TRBV21-1 constitutes a pseudogene. The CDR3 runs to 16 residues. CDR3 nucleotides: TGTGCCAGCAGCAAAGCCTCAGGGCCTTTGAACACTGAAGCTTTCTTT. Its translation is CASSKASGPLNTEAFF.